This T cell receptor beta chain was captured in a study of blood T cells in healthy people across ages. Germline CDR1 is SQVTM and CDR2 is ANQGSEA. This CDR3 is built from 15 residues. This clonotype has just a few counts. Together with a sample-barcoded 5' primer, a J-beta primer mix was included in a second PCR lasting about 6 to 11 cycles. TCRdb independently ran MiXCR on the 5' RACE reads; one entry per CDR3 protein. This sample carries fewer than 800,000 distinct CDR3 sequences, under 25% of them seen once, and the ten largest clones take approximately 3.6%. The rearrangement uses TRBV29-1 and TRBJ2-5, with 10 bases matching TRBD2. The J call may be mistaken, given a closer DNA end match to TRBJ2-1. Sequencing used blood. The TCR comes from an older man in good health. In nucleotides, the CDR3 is TGCAGCGCTGGACCGGGACTAGCGTATTACAATGAGCAGTTCTTC. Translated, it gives CSAGPGLAYYNEQFF.